This T cell receptor beta chain was identified in a study of blood T cells in healthy people across ages. General study results and limits: Roughly linear age-related decline in beta diversity appeared, significant by age 40. As naive T cell percentage varied, TCR beta diversity correlated strongly with it. No conclusive comparison of naive versus antigen-experienced cells was possible with unsorted PBMCs.

This CDR3 has 17 amino acids. V lost 0 bases, J lost 2 bases, and 16 bases lay in between. Looked up from germline, CDR1 is MGHRA and CDR2 is YSYEKL. Next came a second PCR, run for about 6 to 12 cycles, which used a sample-barcoded 5' primer along with a J-beta primer mix. Every single cDNA molecule received a tag from a template-switch adaptor with 12 random nucleotides. TCRdb fed the 5' RACE reads into MiXCR, producing one record per CDR3 protein. The profile covers about 970,000 distinct CDR3 sequences, with roughly 47% appearing a single time and about a fifth taken by the ten largest. For this clonotype: Its antigen is not known.

This sequence originates from a woman aged 55 to 70 in good health. The genes are TRBV4-1 and TRBJ2-5; D could derive from TRBD1 or TRBD2 (5 bases each). Sequencing was done on a sample of blood. The CDR3 spells CASSQDKVQGAQETQYF. The CDR3 DNA sequence: TGCGCCAGCAGCCAAGATAAGGTGCAGGGAGCACAAGAGACCCAGTACTTC.